These T cell receptor beta chains were read from a single sample in a study of regulatory T cells in long-lasting Graves disease. Each CDR3 protein is one row after TCRdb ran MiXCR on the multiplex PCR reads. Here the sample spans 400,000 to 650,000 distinct CDR3 sequences, roughly 15% being singletons. These same data were also listed under a study on T cells in Graves' hyperthyroidism and ophthalmopathy.

This specimen consisted of peripheral blood mononuclear cells (PBMCs), obtained at new diagnosis, from a patient treated with antithyroid drugs. The receptors come from a woman aged 40-65 years with Graves disease. Both conserved end residues are trimmed from each CDR3.

J | V | CDR3
TRBJ2-5 | TRBV2 | ASSDQNGPWETQY
TRBJ2-3 | TRBV27 | ASSLWAGSSTDTQY
TRBJ2-2 | TRBV29-1 | SVDWGGELF
TRBJ2-6 | TRBV7-3 | ASSLLPSGANVLT
TRBJ1-2 | TRBV6-5 | ASSFGLYYGYT
TRBJ2-5 | TRBV5-1 | ASSLGQGNIVTQY
TRBJ1-1 | TRBV5-1 | ASSSGAFRSMNTEAF
TRBJ1-6 | TRBV12-3/TRBV12-4 | ASSLSSSSPLH
TRBJ2-3 | TRBV5-1 | ASSLAPSGGTDTQY
TRBJ2-1 | TRBV19 | ASSMTGRTYNEQF
TRBJ1-1 | TRBV12-3/TRBV12-4 | ASSFGLEAF
TRBJ2-3 | TRBV6-5 | ASSYYPPTSTDTQY
TRBJ2-2 | TRBV5-6 | ASGLRGLGAGELF
TRBJ2-1 | TRBV6-1 | ASSDEASGGAREQF
TRBJ2-7 | TRBV7-9 | ASSSDGLKPEQY
TRBJ2-5 | TRBV18 | ASSPVAGGKETQY
TRBJ1-3 | TRBV9 | ASSPESDGNTIY
TRBJ2-5 | TRBV19 | ASRGTDQETQY
TRBJ1-1 | TRBV7-9 | ASSTSIEAF
TRBJ1-5 | TRBV5-8 | ASSLVSAGQPQH
TRBJ2-5 | TRBV11-2 | ASSLGQRQETQY
TRBJ2-1 | TRBV2 | ASVWTSGYNEQF
TRBJ2-7 | TRBV27 | ASSLIAGYEQY
TRBJ1-4 | TRBV28 | ASSLDSLGVELF
TRBJ1-5 | TRBV28 | ASSLVGAPEAQH
TRBJ2-7 | TRBV20-1 | SGGGQGYEQY
TRBJ2-7 | TRBV12-3/TRBV12-4 | ASSRGQHGSYEQY
TRBJ1-5 | TRBV3-1 | ASSQGPRAQH
TRBJ2-3 | TRBV10-3 | ALRTGASSTDTQY
TRBJ2-5 | TRBV11-2 | ASSPSRAQY
TRBJ1-2 | TRBV15 | ATRDWNTNYGYT
TRBJ2-1 | TRBV4-1 | ASSLLTGEVSYNEQF
TRBJ2-1 | TRBV12-3/TRBV12-4 | ASSFTRGAYNEQF
TRBJ2-7 | TRBV20-1 | SARDLGGGPIVGSSYEQY
TRBJ1-1 | TRBV3-1 | ASSPRGASEWTEAF
TRBJ1-5 | TRBV18 | ASSPTPTMGQGDQPQH
TRBJ2-1 | TRBV5-1 | ASSLGGQPGYNEQF
TRBJ1-6 | TRBV12-5 | ASGPGRGSPLH
TRBJ1-6 | TRBV4-1 | ASSSGTANYSPLH
TRBJ2-1 | TRBV6-1 | ASSKTGWDEQF
TRBJ2-3 | TRBV18 | ASSPLRASTDTQY
TRBJ2-3 | TRBV6-1 | ASRPGPMGDTQY
TRBJ2-7 | TRBV9 | ASSVAPGTYEQY
TRBJ2-7 | TRBV29-1 | SVELWDIGTLLHEQY
TRBJ2-7 | TRBV12-3/TRBV12-4 | ASSTAVGNEQY